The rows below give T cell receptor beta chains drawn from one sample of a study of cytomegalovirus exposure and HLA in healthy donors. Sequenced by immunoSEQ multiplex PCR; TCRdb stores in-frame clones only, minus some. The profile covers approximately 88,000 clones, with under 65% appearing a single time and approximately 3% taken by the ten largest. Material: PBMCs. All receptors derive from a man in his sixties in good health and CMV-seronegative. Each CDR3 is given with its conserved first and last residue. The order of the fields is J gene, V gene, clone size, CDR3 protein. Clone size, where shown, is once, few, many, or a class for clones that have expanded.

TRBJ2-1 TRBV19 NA CASSAVKTGTIYNEQFF
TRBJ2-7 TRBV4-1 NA CASSQMIAGAHSYEQYF
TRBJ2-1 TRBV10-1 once CASSDPTGGSLDEQFF
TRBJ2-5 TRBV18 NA CASSPRRDRTEPETQYF
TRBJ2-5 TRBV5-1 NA CASSSTSGSREETQYF
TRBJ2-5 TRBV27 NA CASSLFPDYTRKETQYF
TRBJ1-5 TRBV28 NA CASLEWDTSSRPQHF
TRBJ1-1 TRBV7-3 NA CASSLRQGTTEAFF
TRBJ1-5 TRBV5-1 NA CASSPSTGNGNQPQHF
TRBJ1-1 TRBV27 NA CASSLSRNTEAFF
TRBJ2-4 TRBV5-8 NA CASSFRTGNIQYF
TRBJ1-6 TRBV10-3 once CAISAGQGSISPLHF
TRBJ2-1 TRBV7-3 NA CASSLMAWVGVGQLAGPSYNEQFF
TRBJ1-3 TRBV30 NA CAWSDSLANTIYF
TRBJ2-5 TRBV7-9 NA CASSLPTGRETQYF
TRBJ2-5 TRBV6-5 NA CASSYSGGQETQYF
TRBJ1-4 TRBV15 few CATRKPGQGGEEKLFF
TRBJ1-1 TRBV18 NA CASSPNVRELNTEAFF
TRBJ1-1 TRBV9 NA CASSDEVGVSGTGLNTEAFF
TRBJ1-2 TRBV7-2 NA CASSSRQGYGYTF
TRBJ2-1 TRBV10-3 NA CAIYRGNEQFF
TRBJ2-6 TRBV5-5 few CASSLDFSTGANVLTF
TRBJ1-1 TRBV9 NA CASSVADSLEAFF
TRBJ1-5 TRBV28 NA CASSSDSGGQPQHF
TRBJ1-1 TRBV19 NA CASSRQGRTEAFF
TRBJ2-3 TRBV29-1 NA CSVEVTAGGPPDTQYF
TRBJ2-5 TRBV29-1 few CSAEGRGSQETQYF
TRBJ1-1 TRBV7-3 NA CASSLSMAGGMNTEAFF
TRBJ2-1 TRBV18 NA CASSPRQGTAFF
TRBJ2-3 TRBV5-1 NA CATFSGGAGDTQYF
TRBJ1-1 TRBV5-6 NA CASSLNRGPRWSTEAFF
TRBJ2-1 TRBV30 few CAWDLGTSRNEQFF
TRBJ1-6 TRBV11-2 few CASSFRTGSNSPLHF
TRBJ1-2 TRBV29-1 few CSAKRGGGYTF
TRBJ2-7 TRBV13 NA CASSSSGTSPYEQYF
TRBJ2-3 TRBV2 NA CASKRAWGLAGGADTQYF
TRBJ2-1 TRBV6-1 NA CASSEEVAGGNEQFF
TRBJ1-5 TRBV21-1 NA CARNRGLGQPQHF
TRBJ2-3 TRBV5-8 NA CASSSGTAITDTQYF
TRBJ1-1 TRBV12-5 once CASGFSRGQGSSEAFF
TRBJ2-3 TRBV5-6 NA CASSPLAGRADTQYF
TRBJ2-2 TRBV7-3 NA CASSRDRPGELFF
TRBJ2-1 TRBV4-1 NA CASSQQPTSAGGEQFF
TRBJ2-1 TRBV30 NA CAWTSGRASYNEQFF